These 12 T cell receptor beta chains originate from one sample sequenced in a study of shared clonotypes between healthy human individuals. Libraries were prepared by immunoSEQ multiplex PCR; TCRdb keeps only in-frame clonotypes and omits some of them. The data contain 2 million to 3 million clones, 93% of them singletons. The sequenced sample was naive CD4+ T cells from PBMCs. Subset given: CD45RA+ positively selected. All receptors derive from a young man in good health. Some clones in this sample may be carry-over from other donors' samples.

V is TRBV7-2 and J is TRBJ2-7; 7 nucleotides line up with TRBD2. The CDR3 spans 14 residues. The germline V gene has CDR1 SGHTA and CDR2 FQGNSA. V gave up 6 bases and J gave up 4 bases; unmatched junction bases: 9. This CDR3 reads CASSKGGSDYEQYF. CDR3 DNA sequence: TGTGCCAGCAGTAAGGGCGGGAGCGATTACGAGCAGTACTTC.

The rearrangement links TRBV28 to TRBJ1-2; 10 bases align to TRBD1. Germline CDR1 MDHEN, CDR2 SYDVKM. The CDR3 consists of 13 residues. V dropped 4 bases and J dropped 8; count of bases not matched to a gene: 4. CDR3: CASSWGQGWGYTF. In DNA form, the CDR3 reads TGTGCCAGCAGTTGGGGACAGGGGTGGGGCTACACCTTC.

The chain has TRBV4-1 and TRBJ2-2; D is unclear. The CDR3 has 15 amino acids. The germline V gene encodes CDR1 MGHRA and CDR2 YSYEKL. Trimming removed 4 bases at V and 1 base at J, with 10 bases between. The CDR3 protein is CASSRSTLNTGELFF. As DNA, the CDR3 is TGCGCCAGCAGCCGAAGCACCCTGAACACCGGGGAGCTGTTTTTT.

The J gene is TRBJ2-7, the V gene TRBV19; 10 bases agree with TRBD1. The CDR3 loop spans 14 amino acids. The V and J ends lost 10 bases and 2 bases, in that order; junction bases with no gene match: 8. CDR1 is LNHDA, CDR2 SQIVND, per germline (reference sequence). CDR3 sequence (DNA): TGTGCCACCCAAGCCGACAGGGGGCCCTACGAGCAGTACTTC. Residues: CATQADRGPYEQYF.

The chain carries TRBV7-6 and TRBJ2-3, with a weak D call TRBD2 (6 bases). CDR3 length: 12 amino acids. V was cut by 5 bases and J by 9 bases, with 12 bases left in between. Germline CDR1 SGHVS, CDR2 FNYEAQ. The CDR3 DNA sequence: TGTGCCAGCAGCCCTTCGGCGGGGACGCAGTATTTT. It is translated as CASSPSAGTQYF.

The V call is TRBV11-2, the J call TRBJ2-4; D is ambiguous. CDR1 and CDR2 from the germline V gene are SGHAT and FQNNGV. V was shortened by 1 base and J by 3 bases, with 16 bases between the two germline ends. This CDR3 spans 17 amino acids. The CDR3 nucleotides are TGTGCCAGCAGCTTAGTCGGGCCTAAAAGCCACAAAAACATTCAGTACTTC. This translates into CASSLVGPKSHKNIQYF.

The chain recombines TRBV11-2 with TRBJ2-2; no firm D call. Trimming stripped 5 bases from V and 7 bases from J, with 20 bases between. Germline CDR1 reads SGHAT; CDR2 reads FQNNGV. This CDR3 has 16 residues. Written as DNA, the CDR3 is TGTGCCAGCAGCCCCGTCTCGCTCTTATTCAGCGGGGAGCTGTTTTTT. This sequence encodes CASSPVSLLFSGELFF.

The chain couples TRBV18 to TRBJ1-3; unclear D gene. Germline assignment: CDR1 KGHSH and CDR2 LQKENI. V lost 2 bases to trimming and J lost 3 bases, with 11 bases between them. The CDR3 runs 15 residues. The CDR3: CASSPSAGGGNTIYF. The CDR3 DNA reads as TGTGCCAGCTCACCAAGCGCAGGAGGTGGAAACACCATATATTTT. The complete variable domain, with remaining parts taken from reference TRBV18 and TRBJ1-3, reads NAGVMQNPRHLVRRRGQEARLRCSPMKGHSHVYWYRQLPEEGLKFMVYLQKENIIDESGMPKERFSAEFPKEGPSILRIQQVVRGDSAAYFCASSPSAGGGNTIYFGEGSWLTVV.

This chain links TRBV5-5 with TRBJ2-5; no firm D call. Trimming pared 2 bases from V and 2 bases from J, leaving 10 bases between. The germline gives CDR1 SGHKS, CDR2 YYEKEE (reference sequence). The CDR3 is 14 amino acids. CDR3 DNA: TGTGCCAGCAGCTTTCCCACTACTCAAGAGACCCAGTACTTC. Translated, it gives CASSFPTTQETQYF.

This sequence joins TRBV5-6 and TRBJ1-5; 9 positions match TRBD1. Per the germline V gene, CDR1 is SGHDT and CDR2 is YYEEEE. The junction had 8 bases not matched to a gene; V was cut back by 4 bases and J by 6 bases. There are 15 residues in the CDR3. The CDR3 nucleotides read TGTGCCAGCAGCCAAGGGGACAGGGAGGGTCAGCCCCAGCATTTT. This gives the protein CASSQGDREGQPQHF. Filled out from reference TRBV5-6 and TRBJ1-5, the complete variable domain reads DAGVTQSPTHLIKTRGQQVTLRCSPKSGHDTVSWYQQALGQGPQFIFQYYEEEERQRGNFPDRFSGHQFPNYSSELNVNALLLGDSALYLCASSQGDREGQPQHFGDGTRLSIL.

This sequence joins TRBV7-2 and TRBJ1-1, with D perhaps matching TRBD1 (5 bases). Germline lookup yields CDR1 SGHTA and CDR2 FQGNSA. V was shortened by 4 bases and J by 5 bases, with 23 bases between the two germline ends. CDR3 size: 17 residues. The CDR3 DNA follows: TGTGCCAGCAGCTCCGACCTCGGCCTTGGGCAGGGAACTGAAGCTTTCTTT. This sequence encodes CASSSDLGLGQGTEAFF.

CDR3 in DNA: TGCGCCAGCAGCAACGATGGATACAATGAGCAGTTCTTC. It translates to CASSNDGYNEQFF. The rearrangement uses TRBV5-1 and TRBJ2-1; no firm D call. Trimming cost V 4 bases and J 4 bases, with 9 bases left between them. This CDR3 has 13 amino acids. CDR1 and CDR2 (germline): SGHRS, YFSETQ.